A single sample is the source of the 8 T cell receptor beta chains below, sequenced in a study of T cells after yellow fever vaccination. TCRdb itself ran the 5' RACE reads through MiXCR, one entry per CDR3 protein. The sample has a few hundred thousand distinct CDR3 sequences, about 5.2% seen once. The source was CD4+ T cells sorted from PBMCs, collected on the day of the yellow fever booster vaccination. These receptors were taken from a young man who received the YFV17D yellow fever vaccine.

At least ten counts were recorded for this clonotype. V gene TRBV5-6 combines with J gene TRBJ2-7, with 8 bases fitting TRBD1. The V segment lost 7 bases and the J segment 4 bases; nucleotides outside the gene matches: 7. There are 13 residues in the CDR3. Germline V CDR1 and CDR2: SGHDT, YYEEEE. The CDR3 here is CASHGQGAYEQYV. DNA for the CDR3: TGTGCCAGCCATGGACAGGGCGCTTACGAGCAGTACGTC.

In its sample, this clonotype was seen a few times. This chain uses TRBV5-1 with TRBJ2-2; D is possibly TRBD1 (7 bases). The ends were cut back, 4 bases at V and 3 bases at J, with 10 bases in the middle. Germline CDR1 SGHRS, CDR2 YFSETQ. The CDR3 covers 14 residues. The CDR3 sequence: CASSQGGDTGELFF. In DNA, the CDR3 is TGCGCCAGCAGCCAGGGGGGCGACACCGGGGAGCTGTTTTTT. The variable domain in full, with the rest retrieved from reference TRBV5-1 and TRBJ2-2, is KAGVTQTPRYLIKTRGQQVTLSCSPISGHRSVSWYQQTPGQGLQFLFEYFSETQRNKGNFPGRFSGRQFSNSRSEMNVSTLELGDSALYLCASSQGGDTGELFFGEGSRLTVL.

There are many counts of this clonotype. The chain couples TRBV6-6 to TRBJ1-2, with D perhaps TRBD1 (6 bases). This CDR3 has 12 residues. The V gene's germline CDR1 is MNHNY and CDR2 SVGAGI (reference sequence). Trimming removed 5 bases at V and 5 bases at J, with 9 bases between. CDR3 protein: CASSEQGYGYTF. As DNA, the CDR3 is TGTGCCAGCAGTGAACAGGGATATGGCTACACCTTC.

This clonotype was seen a few times. V is TRBV6-6 and J is TRBJ1-5; 8 positions agree with TRBD1. CDR3 length: 15 amino acids. With V trimmed by 2 bases and J by 2 bases, 2 bases remained unmatched. The germline CDR1 and CDR2 sequences are MNHNY and SVGAGI (reference sequence). The CDR3 DNA follows: TGTGCCAGCAGTTACCCGGGACAGGGCAATCAGCCCCAGCATTTT. Its translation: CASSYPGQGNQPQHF.

This clonotype was observed many times. The CDR3 bases are TGTGCCAGCACCCAACAGGGGGCAGCTAACTATGGCTACACCTTC. Translated, it gives CASTQQGAANYGYTF. The genes are TRBV5-5 and TRBJ1-2; 9 nucleotides line up with TRBD1. This CDR3 is 15 amino acids long. Per germline, CDR1 SGHKS and CDR2 YYEKEE (reference sequence). The trim removed 6 bases at V and 0 bases at J, leaving 6 bases unmatched.

This clonotype was recorded a few times. The V and J genes are TRBV24-1 and TRBJ1-2; D ambiguous. Deletions cut 4 bases from V and 8 bases from J, with 16 bases between. The CDR3 runs to 14 residues. The germline CDR1 and CDR2 sequences are KGHDR and SFDVKD. DNA for the CDR3: TGTGCCACCAGTGACAAGGATACAAGGGCCGGCTACACCTTC. It codes for CATSDKDTRAGYTF.

This clonotype has a handful of counts. V gene TRBV18 combines with J gene TRBJ2-7; the D is unclear. The V and J ends lost 1 base and 1 base respectively, with 5 bases between them. CDR3 length: 13 residues. Germline CDR1 is KGHSH and CDR2 is LQKENI. CDR3 nucleotide sequence: TGTGCCAGCTCACCACAGGGATCCTACGAGCAGTACGTC. Amino acid sequence: CASSPQGSYEQYV.

The chain carries TRBV19 and TRBJ2-5; TRBD1 matches at 9 bases. This CDR3 region has 15 residues. The V gene end was trimmed by 4 bases and the J gene end by 5 bases; junction bases not matched to a gene: 8. CDR1 is LNHDA and CDR2 is SQIVND in the germline V gene (reference sequence). This chain's CDR3 is CASSNGQGRWETQYF. The CDR3 bases are TGTGCCAGTAGTAATGGACAGGGGCGGTGGGAGACCCAGTACTTC.